This T cell receptor beta chain was observed in a study of blood T cell repertoires in COVID-19. Study at large: The analysed material was cDNA or gDNA that came from T cells, B-cell-depleted T cells, or PBMCs.

CDR3 length equals 11 residues. Germline V gives CDR1 MNHEY, CDR2 SVGAGI. V was clipped by 7 bases and J by 9 bases, with 12 bases between them. TCRdb's copy holds only in-frame clones and misses some; the assay was immunoSEQ multiplex PCR. The table has about 380,000 clones, 81% seen once; the top ten hold around 1.1%. Sequenced material: peripheral blood. The TCR was taken from a human donor with acute or convalescent COVID-19. The donor label of this sample is uncertain. This sequence joins TRBV6-5 and TRBJ1-1; no reliable D call. CDR3 sequence (DNA): TGTGCCAGCAACGAGGGTTCTAAAGCTTTCTTT. Translated: CASNEGSKAFF.